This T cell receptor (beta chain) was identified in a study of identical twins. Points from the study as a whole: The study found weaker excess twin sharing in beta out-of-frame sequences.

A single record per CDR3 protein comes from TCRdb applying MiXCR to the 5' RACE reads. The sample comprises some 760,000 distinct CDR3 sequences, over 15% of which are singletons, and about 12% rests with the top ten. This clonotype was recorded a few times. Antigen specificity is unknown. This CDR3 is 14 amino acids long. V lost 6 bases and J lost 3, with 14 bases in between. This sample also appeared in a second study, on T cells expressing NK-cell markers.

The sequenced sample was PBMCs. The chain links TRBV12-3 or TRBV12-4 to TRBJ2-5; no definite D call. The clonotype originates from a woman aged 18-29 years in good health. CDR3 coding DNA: TGTGCCAGCAGGCAAGAGGAGTACAAAGAGACCCAGTACTTC. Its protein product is CASRQEEYKETQYF.